This T cell receptor (beta chain) was captured in a study of blood T cell repertoires in COVID-19. Trimming took 6 bases from V and 4 from J; bases not matched to a gene: 6. The CDR3 totals 13 residues. Per germline, CDR1 SGHRS and CDR2 YFSETQ. Clones were read by immunoSEQ multiplex PCR, and TCRdb kept only the in-frame ones, dropping some. The sample gives roughly 30,000 clones, nearly 90% of which show up once; 25% to 35% is in the top ten. The specimen was peripheral blood. J is TRBJ2-5 and V is TRBV5-1; 7 bases fit TRBD2. This TCR came from a man of 80 years or more with acute or convalescent COVID-19. The CDR3 coding sequence is TGCGCCAGCACCTGGGAGGGTCCAGAGACCCAGTACTTC. Translated, it gives CASTWEGPETQYF.